Each of the 32 T cell receptor beta chains below was sequenced from the same sample in a study of cytomegalovirus exposure and HLA in healthy donors. Primers: 60 Vbeta forward and 13 Jbeta reverse. Only in-frame clones appear in the TCRdb table, and some are missing; sequencing was by immunoSEQ multiplex PCR. The table shows over 200,000 clones, with 70% to 85% occurring only once. The specimen was PBMCs. These receptors all stem from a woman aged 40 to 50 in good health and CMV-seronegative.

The chain links TRBV4-2 to TRBJ1-1; tentative D call: TRBD1 (5 bases). There are 15 residues in the CDR3. Germline CDR1 LGHNA, CDR2 YNFKEQ. V was clipped by 7 bases and J by 4 bases, with 19 bases between them. The chain's CDR3 is CASTKGRVVVTEAFF. The DNA for the CDR3 is TGTGCCAGCACCAAGGGGAGGGTTGTTGTCACTGAAGCTTTCTTT.

V is TRBV10-3 and J is TRBJ1-3; TRBD1 might be the D (5 bases). CDR3 length: 13 residues. The germline V and J ends were trimmed by 10 bases and 0 bases, with 10 bases remaining between them. Germline CDR1 is ENHRY and CDR2 is SYGVKD. The CDR3: CATRQNSGNTIYF. CDR3 nucleotides: TGTGCCACCCGACAGAACTCTGGAAACACCATATATTTT.

The CDR3 loop is CAWRRGVNTEAFF. CDR3 DNA: TGTGCCTGGAGAAGGGGCGTGAACACTGAAGCTTTCTTT. The chain combines TRBV30 with TRBJ1-1, with D possibly being TRBD1 (5 bases). In germline, CDR1 is GTSNPN, CDR2 SVGIG (reference sequence). V was trimmed by 3 bases and J by 0 bases, leaving 8 bases between them. The CDR3 totals 13 residues.

CDR3 region: CASSFGQFNYGYTF. CDR3 nucleotides: TGTGCCAGCAGTTTTGGACAGTTCAACTATGGCTACACCTTC. This chain uses TRBV6-5 with TRBJ1-2; D might be TRBD1 (6 bases). The CDR3 extends over 14 amino acids. Deletions cut 4 bases from V and 2 bases from J, with 11 bases between. The germline CDR1 and CDR2 sequences are MNHEY and SVGAGI.

The V call is TRBV9, the J call TRBJ2-3; no definite D call. The CDR3 is 12 residues long. V lost 3 bases to trimming and J lost 2 bases, with 4 bases between them. CDR1 and CDR2 from the germline V gene are SGDLS and YYNGEE. In DNA, the CDR3 is TGTGCCAGCAGCGCCTTCACAGATACGCAGTATTTT. Residues: CASSAFTDTQYF.

The chain is built from TRBV5-8 and TRBJ2-5, with D maybe TRBD1 (6 bases). V lost 2 bases and J lost 0, with 11 bases in between. Germline V gives CDR1 SGHTS, CDR2 YDEGEE. The CDR3 spans 15 residues. CDR3 DNA sequence: TGTGCCAGCAGCTTCACCCGGGACAACCAAGAGACCCAGTACTTC. Its translation: CASSFTRDNQETQYF.

This rearrangement joins TRBV19 to TRBJ2-7, with D maybe TRBD2 (5 bases). This CDR3 spans 15 amino acids. From germline, CDR1 is LNHDA and CDR2 SQIVND (reference sequence). Between the trimmed V and J ends, which lost 5 bases and 0 bases, there was a span of 14 bases. CDR3 bases: TGTGCCAGTAGTCCCCGGGATCTACGCTCCTACGAGCAGTACTTC. Translation: CASSPRDLRSYEQYF.

The rearrangement joins TRBV5-1 to TRBJ2-5; tentatively, D is TRBD2 (5 bases). V shed 6 bases and J shed 4 bases, with 16 bases lying between them. CDR1 SGHRS and CDR2 YFSETQ come from the germline V gene. The CDR3 length is 14 residues. CDR3 loop: CASNSGRDVETQYF. The CDR3 DNA reads TGCGCCAGCAACTCCGGACGGGATGTAGAGACCCAGTACTTC.

A single count supports this clone. The CDR3 sequence is CASSQDPGIPYEQYF. CDR3 DNA sequence: TGTGCCAGCAGCCAAGACCCGGGGATCCCCTACGAGCAGTACTTC. The chain recombines TRBV4-2 with TRBJ2-7, with a tentative D call TRBD2 (5 bases). V dropped 0 bases and J dropped 2 bases, with 11 bases sitting between them. CDR1 LGHNA and CDR2 YNFKEQ come from the germline V gene. The CDR3 runs 15 residues.

V is TRBV30 and J is TRBJ1-2, with D tentatively TRBD1 (5 bases). The CDR3 length is 15 residues. Germline loops: CDR1 GTSNPN, CDR2 SVGIG (reference sequence). Trimming cost V 2 bases and J 6 bases, with 19 bases left between them. The CDR3 region has the DNA TGTGCCTGGAGTCCCGTTGGGGGGGAATTTAATGGCTACACCTTC. This gives the protein CAWSPVGGEFNGYTF.

This rearrangement joins TRBV9 to TRBJ2-2; 7 bases line up with TRBD2. After removal of 1 base from V and 3 bases from J, the junction contained 9 bases not matched to a gene. From germline, CDR1 is SGDLS and CDR2 YYNGEE. The CDR3 has 17 amino acids. The CDR3 nucleotides read TGTGCCAGCAGCGTAACTGTTCTAGCGGTGGACACCGGGGAGCTGTTTTTT. The encoded protein is CASSVTVLAVDTGELFF.

This clone is a singleton in its sample. The chain recombines TRBV25-1 with TRBJ1-2; 7 bases are shared with TRBD1. Unmatched junction bases numbered 16, after V lost 5 bases and J lost 7 bases. Germline V lookup: CDR1 MGHDK, CDR2 SYGVNS. The CDR3 is 16 residues long. The CDR3 DNA is TGTGCCAGCAGTTCTCCTCAGGGGGTGGGAATCGGTGGCTACACCTTC. It yields the protein CASSSPQGVGIGGYTF.

Only one count was recorded for this clone. The rearrangement uses TRBV30 and TRBJ1-5; 10 bases are shared with TRBD1. The CDR3 extends over 15 amino acids. Losses at the gene ends were 1 base for V and 7 bases for J; bases not matched to a gene: 7. Germline V lookup: CDR1 GTSNPN, CDR2 SVGIG (reference sequence). The CDR3 sequence is CAWSEGTGVRQPQHF. In nucleotides, the CDR3 is TGTGCCTGGAGTGAAGGGACAGGGGTCAGGCAGCCCCAGCATTTT.

V gene TRBV6-5 combines with J gene TRBJ2-1, with D unclear. The CDR3 is made up of 12 amino acids. In germline, CDR1 is MNHEY, CDR2 SVGAGI. Trimming took 2 bases from V and 12 from J, leaving 11 bases between them. CDR3 protein: CASSYDRWRQFF. DNA for the CDR3: TGTGCCAGCAGTTACGACCGTTGGAGGCAGTTCTTC.

CDR3 loop: CASSLLGASWEQYF. Written as DNA, the CDR3 is TGTGCCAGCAGTTTATTGGGGGCATCGTGGGAGCAGTACTTC. This sequence joins TRBV27 and TRBJ2-7; TRBD1 is a possible D gene (6 bases). Germline CDR1 is MNHEY and CDR2 is SMNVEV (reference sequence). The V and J ends lost 1 base and 7 bases respectively, with 14 bases between them. The CDR3 has 14 amino acids.

This rearrangement joins TRBV2 to TRBJ1-1; D is perhaps TRBD1 (6 bases). The ends were cut back, 4 bases at V and 0 bases at J, with 9 bases in the middle. This CDR3 contains 14 residues. Germline V gene lookup returns CDR1 SNHLY and CDR2 FYNNEI. CDR3 sequence (DNA): TGTGCCAGCAGTGTACAGGGTTTGAACACTGAAGCTTTCTTT. Its protein product is CASSVQGLNTEAFF.

V usage is TRBV6-5 and J usage is TRBJ2-5; 7 positions agree with TRBD1. Germline CDR1 reads MNHEY; CDR2 reads SVGAGI. The length of the CDR3 is 16 residues. With 4 bases clipped from V and 5 bases from J, the junction kept 13 bases outside the gene matches. CDR3 residues: CASSSLPLTGRETQYF. The CDR3 nucleotides are TGTGCCAGCAGTTCCTTACCTTTGACAGGGCGGGAGACCCAGTACTTC.

This clone was detected only a few times. The V gene is TRBV28, the J gene TRBJ2-7; TRBD1 is a possible D gene (5 bases). With 9 bases removed from V and 2 bases from J, the gap between germline ends came to 17 bases. The CDR3 spans 14 residues. CDR1 is MDHEN and CDR2 is SYDVKM in the germline V gene. CDR3 DNA: TGTGCCAGTCACAAGGCTAAAGGGGCCTACGAGCAGTACTTC. Its translation: CASHKAKGAYEQYF.

The V gene is TRBV11-3, the J gene TRBJ2-7, with a weak D call TRBD1 (5 bases). V gave up 3 bases and J gave up 4 bases, with 13 bases separating them. This CDR3 has 14 residues. CDR1 and CDR2 from the germline V gene are SGHNT and YENEEA. The CDR3 sequence is CASSLGPQAYEQYF. CDR3 in DNA: TGTGCCAGCAGCTTGGGCCCACAGGCTTACGAGCAGTACTTC.

This clone was seen once. The chain couples TRBV5-1 to TRBJ2-3; 8 bases line up with TRBD1. The CDR3 is made up of 16 amino acids. Trimming took 0 bases from V and 4 from J; bases not matched to a gene: 7. The germline gives CDR1 SGHRS, CDR2 YFSETQ. The CDR3 is CASSLVGQGTPDTQYF. The CDR3 DNA reads as TGCGCCAGCAGCTTGGTAGGACAGGGTACCCCAGATACGCAGTATTTT.

The chain uses TRBV4-3 and TRBJ2-7; D may be TRBD2 (6 bases). This CDR3 region has 14 residues. The V gene's germline CDR1 is LGHNA and CDR2 YSLEER. The V end was cut by 0 bases, the J end by 3 bases, with 9 bases between. In DNA form, the CDR3 reads TGCGCCAGCAGCCAAGACTGGGGGGACTACGAGCAGTACTTC. Its translation: CASSQDWGDYEQYF.

J is TRBJ1-1 and V is TRBV19; possible D gene TRBD1, 6 bases. Trimming removed 5 bases from V and 0 bases from J, with 10 bases in between. Germline V gene data show CDR1 as LNHDA and CDR2 as SQIVND (reference sequence). The CDR3 contains 14 residues. CDR3 amino acids: CASSFTGMNTEAFF. The DNA for the CDR3 is TGTGCCAGTAGTTTCACAGGGATGAACACTGAAGCTTTCTTT.

V gene TRBV12-5 combines with J gene TRBJ2-1, with 11 bases aligning to TRBD1. Per the germline V gene, CDR1 is LGHNT and CDR2 is FRNRAP. After removal of 2 bases from V and 7 bases from J, the junction contained 7 bases not matched to a gene. The CDR3 runs 16 residues. The CDR3 protein is CASGLLRDRGMNEQFF. In DNA form, the CDR3 reads TGTGCTAGTGGTTTGCTCCGGGACAGGGGGATGAATGAGCAGTTCTTC.

V is TRBV27 and J is TRBJ1-1; 9 bases are shared with TRBD1. V shed 2 bases and J 1 base; nucleotides not matched to a gene: 2. CDR3 length: 15 amino acids. The germline V gene encodes CDR1 MNHEY and CDR2 SMNVEV (reference sequence). The CDR3 nucleotides are TGTGCCAGCAGTTTAGGGGGACAGGGGAACACTGAAGCTTTCTTT. Amino acid sequence: CASSLGGQGNTEAFF.

The rearrangement joins TRBV13 to TRBJ1-5; unclear D gene. Trimming took 0 bases from V and 0 from J, leaving 6 bases between them. CDR3 length equals 15 residues. CDR1 and CDR2 from the germline V gene are PRHDT and FYEKMQ (reference sequence). Written as DNA, the CDR3 is TGTGCCAGCAGCTTAGGTACATCTAGCAATCAGCCCCAGCATTTT. It encodes CASSLGTSSNQPQHF.

This clone has just a few counts. The chain uses TRBV7-8 and TRBJ2-7, with 7 bases that match TRBD1. The CDR3 is 13 residues long. Germline loops: CDR1 SGHVS, CDR2 FQNEAQ. V dropped 6 bases and J dropped 6; count of bases not matched to a gene: 8. CDR3 bases: TGTGCCAGCAGTTCGGACAGGTTAAGCGAGCAGTACTTC. Translated, it gives CASSSDRLSEQYF.

The genes are TRBV28 and TRBJ1-6; no clear D gene. The V gene's germline CDR1 is MDHEN and CDR2 SYDVKM. V lost 1 base and J 8 bases, leaving 9 bases between the germline ends. CDR3 length: 14 residues. As DNA, the CDR3 is TGTGCCAGCAGTTTATTGTCAGATCATTCACCCCTCCACTTT. Amino acid sequence: CASSLLSDHSPLHF. The full variable domain, completed using reference TRBV28 and TRBJ1-6, is DVKVTQSSRYLVKRTGEKVFLECVQDMDHENMFWYRQDPGLGLRLIYFSYDVKMKEKGDIPEGYSVSREKKERFSLILESASTNQTSMYLCASSLLSDHSPLHFGNGTRLTVT.

The rearrangement links TRBV5-6 to TRBJ2-3, with 10 bases identical to TRBD2. Germline CDR1 SGHDT, CDR2 YYEEEE. This CDR3 spans 17 amino acids. V gave up 2 bases and J gave up 3 bases; unmatched junction bases: 9. The CDR3 loop reads CASSFPGLAEVTDTQYF. The CDR3 nucleotides are TGTGCCAGCAGCTTTCCCGGACTAGCGGAGGTTACAGATACGCAGTATTTT.

The rearrangement links TRBV19 to TRBJ2-5; TRBD2 agrees at 10 bases. The CDR3 has 15 amino acids. Germline trimming cut 7 bases from V and 2 bases from J; bases unmatched to any gene: 7. Germline V gene sequence: CDR1 LNHDA, CDR2 SQIVND (reference sequence). The CDR3 bases are TGTGCCAGTAAGGATAGCGGGGGGCCACAAGAGACCCAGTACTTC. Translating it yields CASKDSGGPQETQYF.

This chain connects TRBV2 to TRBJ1-1; D gene ambiguous. Germline V gene lookup returns CDR1 SNHLY and CDR2 FYNNEI. Trimming removed 8 bases at V and 2 bases at J, with 33 bases between. The CDR3 is 20 amino acids. CDR3 in DNA: TGTGCCAGCGATCCCAGCGGGTTCGGACTTGGAGCTGAGGAAAACACTGAAGCTTTCTTT. Protein sequence: CASDPSGFGLGAEENTEAFF.

The genes are TRBV2 and TRBJ2-5, with TRBD1 as a possible D gene (5 bases). V lost 4 bases to trimming and J lost 5 bases, with 11 bases between them. Germline CDR1 is SNHLY and CDR2 is FYNNEI. The CDR3 loop spans 13 amino acids. In DNA form, the CDR3 reads TGTGCCAGCAGTGGACAGTTGAGGGAGACCCAGTACTTC. This translates into CASSGQLRETQYF.

The chain recombines TRBV2 with TRBJ1-5; D uncertain. Trimming took 2 bases from V and 2 from J, leaving 10 bases between them. CDR3 length: 15 amino acids. CDR1 and CDR2 from the germline V gene are SNHLY and FYNNEI. The CDR3 nucleotides are TGTGCCAGCAGTGAATCCGGGTGGGGCAATCAGCCCCAGCATTTT. This translates into CASSESGWGNQPQHF. Full variable domain (remainder filled in from reference TRBV2 and TRBJ1-5): EPEVTQTPSHQVTQMGQEVILRCVPISNHLYFYWYRQILGQKVEFLVSFYNNEISEKSEIFDDQFSVERPDGSNFTLKIRSTKLEDSAMYFCASSESGWGNQPQHFGDGTRLSIL.